Presented here are 2 T cell receptor beta chains from one specimen sequenced in a study of blood T cell repertoires in COVID-19. Produced via immunoSEQ multiplex PCR; TCRdb's table is partial and in-frame only. Among 350,000 to 550,000 clones listed, over 75% were seen once. Sequencing used PBMCs or T cells enriched from blood (not recorded which). The source is a man younger than 40 who had recovered from COVID-19.

This chain connects TRBV7-9 to TRBJ1-6; perhaps TRBD1 as D (6 bases). Deletions cut 3 bases from V and 8 bases from J, with 11 bases between. The germline V gene has CDR1 SEHNR and CDR2 FQNEAQ (reference sequence). The CDR3 spans 14 residues. The CDR3 sequence is CASSFGGLYSPLHF. In DNA, the CDR3 is TGTGCCAGCAGCTTTGGGGGCCTCTATTCACCCCTCCACTTT. Together with reference TRBV7-9 and TRBJ1-6, the CDR3 gives the full variable domain: DTGVSQNPRHKITKRGQNVTFRCDPISEHNRLYWYRQTLGQGPEFLTYFQNEAQLEKSRLLSDRFSAERPKGSFSTLEIQRTEQGDSAMYLCASSFGGLYSPLHFGNGTRLTVT.

The chain carries TRBV29-1 and TRBJ1-3, with D perhaps TRBD1 (6 bases). Deletions cut 0 bases from V and 8 bases from J, with 11 bases between. There are 13 residues in the CDR3. Germline-derived CDR1 and CDR2 are SQVTM and ANQGSEA. CDR3 sequence: CSVEDHREDTIYF. The CDR3 region has the DNA TGCAGCGTTGAAGATCACAGGGAAGACACCATATATTTT.